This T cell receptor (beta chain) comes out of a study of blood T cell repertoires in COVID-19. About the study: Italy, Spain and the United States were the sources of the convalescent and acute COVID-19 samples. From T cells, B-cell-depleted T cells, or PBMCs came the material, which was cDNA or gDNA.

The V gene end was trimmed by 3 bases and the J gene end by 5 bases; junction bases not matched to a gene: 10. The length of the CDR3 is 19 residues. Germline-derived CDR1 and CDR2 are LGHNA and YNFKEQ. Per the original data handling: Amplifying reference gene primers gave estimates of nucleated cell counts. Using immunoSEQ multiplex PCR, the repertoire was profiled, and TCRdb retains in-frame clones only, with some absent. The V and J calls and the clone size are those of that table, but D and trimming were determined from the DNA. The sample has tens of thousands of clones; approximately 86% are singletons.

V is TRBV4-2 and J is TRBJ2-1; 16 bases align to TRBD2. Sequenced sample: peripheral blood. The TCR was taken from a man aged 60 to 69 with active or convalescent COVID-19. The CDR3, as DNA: TGTGCCAGCAGCCAGCCTCCGGGACTAGCGGGGGGGCGAAACAATGAGCAGTTCTTC. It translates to CASSQPPGLAGGRNNEQFF.